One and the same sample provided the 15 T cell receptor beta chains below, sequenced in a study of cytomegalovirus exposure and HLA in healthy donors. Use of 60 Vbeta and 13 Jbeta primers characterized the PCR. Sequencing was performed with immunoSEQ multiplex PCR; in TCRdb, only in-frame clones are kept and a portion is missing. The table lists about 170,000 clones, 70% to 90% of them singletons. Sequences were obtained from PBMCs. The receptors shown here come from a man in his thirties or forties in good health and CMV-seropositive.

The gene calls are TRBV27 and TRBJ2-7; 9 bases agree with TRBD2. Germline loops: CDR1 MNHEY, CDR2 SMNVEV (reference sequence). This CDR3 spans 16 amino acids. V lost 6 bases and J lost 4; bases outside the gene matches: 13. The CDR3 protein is CASRPLARLAGYEQYF. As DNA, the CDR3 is TGTGCCAGCAGACCCCTCGCGAGGCTAGCGGGATACGAGCAGTACTTC.

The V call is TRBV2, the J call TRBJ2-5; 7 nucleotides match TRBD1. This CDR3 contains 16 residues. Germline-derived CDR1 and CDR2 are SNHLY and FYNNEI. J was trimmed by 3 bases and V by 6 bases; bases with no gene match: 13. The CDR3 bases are TGTGCCAGCAGGCCCTTCATCGGACAGGAAAAAGAGACCCAGTACTTC. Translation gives CASRPFIGQEKETQYF.

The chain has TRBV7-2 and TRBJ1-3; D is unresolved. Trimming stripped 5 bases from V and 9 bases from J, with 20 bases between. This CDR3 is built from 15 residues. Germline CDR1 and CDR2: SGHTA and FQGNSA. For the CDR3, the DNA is TGTGCCAGCAGCCTAATTTTACGGGGAACCGGCACCATATATTTT. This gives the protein CASSLILRGTGTIYF.

CDR3 loop: CASSLRAAGGYNEQFF. CDR3 coding DNA: TGTGCCAGCAGCTTACGGGCCGCGGGGGGCTACAATGAGCAGTTCTTC. This chain links TRBV7-6 with TRBJ2-1; 8 bases are a match to TRBD2. V trimming: 2 bases; J trimming: 3 bases; junction bases outside the gene matches: 6. The CDR3 contains 16 residues. Germline V gene lookup returns CDR1 SGHVS and CDR2 FNYEAQ. The variable domain in full, with the rest retrieved from reference TRBV7-6 and TRBJ2-1, is GAGVSQSPRYKVTKRGQDVALRCDPISGHVSLYWYRQALGQGPEFLTYFNYEAQQDKSGLPNDRFSAERPEGSISTLTIQRTEQRDSAMYRCASSLRAAGGYNEQFFGPGTRLTVL.

The CDR3: CASTNGTIETQYF. For the CDR3, the DNA is TGTGCCAGCACAAACGGGACAATAGAGACCCAGTACTTC. The J gene is TRBJ2-5, the V gene TRBV6-4, with D possibly matching TRBD1 (6 bases). The CDR3 runs 13 residues. CDR1 and CDR2 (germline): MRHNA, SNTAGT. V dropped 7 bases and J dropped 4 bases, with 13 bases sitting between them.

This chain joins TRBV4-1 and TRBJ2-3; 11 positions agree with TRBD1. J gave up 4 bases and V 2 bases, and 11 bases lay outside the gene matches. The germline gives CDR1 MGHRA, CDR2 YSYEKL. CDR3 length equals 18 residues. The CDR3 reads CASSQNSLGTGGSDTQYF. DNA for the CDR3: TGCGCCAGCAGCCAAAATTCCCTCGGGACAGGGGGTTCAGATACGCAGTATTTT.

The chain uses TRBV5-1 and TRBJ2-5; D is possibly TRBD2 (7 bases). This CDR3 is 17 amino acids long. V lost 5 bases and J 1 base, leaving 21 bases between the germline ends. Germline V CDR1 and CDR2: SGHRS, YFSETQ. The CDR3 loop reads CASSPPGASGLQETQYF. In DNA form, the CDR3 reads TGCGCCAGCAGTCCCCCGGGGGCTAGCGGCCTCCAAGAGACCCAGTACTTC.

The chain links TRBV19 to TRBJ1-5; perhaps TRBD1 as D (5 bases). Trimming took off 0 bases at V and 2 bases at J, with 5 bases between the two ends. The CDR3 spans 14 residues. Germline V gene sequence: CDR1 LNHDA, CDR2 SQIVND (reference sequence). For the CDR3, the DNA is TGTGCCAGTAGTATAGACAGGGGCAATCAGCCCCAGCATTTT. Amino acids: CASSIDRGNQPQHF.

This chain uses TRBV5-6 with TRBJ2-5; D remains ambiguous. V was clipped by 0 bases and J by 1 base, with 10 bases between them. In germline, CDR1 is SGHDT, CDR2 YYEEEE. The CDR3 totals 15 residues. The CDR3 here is CASSLGQEGQETQYF. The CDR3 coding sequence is TGTGCCAGCAGCTTGGGCCAGGAAGGCCAAGAGACCCAGTACTTC.

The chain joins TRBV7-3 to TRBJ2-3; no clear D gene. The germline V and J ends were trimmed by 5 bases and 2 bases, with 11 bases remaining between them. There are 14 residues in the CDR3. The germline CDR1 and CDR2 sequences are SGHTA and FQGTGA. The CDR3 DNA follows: TGTGCCAGCAGCCCTGACTCTAACACAGATACGCAGTATTTT. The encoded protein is CASSPDSNTDTQYF.

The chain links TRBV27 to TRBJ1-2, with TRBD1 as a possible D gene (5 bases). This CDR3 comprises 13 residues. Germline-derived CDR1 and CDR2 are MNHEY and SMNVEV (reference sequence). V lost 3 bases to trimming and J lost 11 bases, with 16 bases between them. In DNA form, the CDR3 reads TGTGCCAGCAGTTTCGGGGGTTGGGGCACGTACACCTTC. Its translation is CASSFGGWGTYTF.

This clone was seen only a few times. The CDR3 region is CASSPGTGNEKLFF. CDR3 DNA sequence: TGTGCCAGCAGCCCCGGGACAGGGAATGAAAAACTGTTTTTT. The chain combines TRBV7-9 with TRBJ1-4; 9 positions agree with TRBD1. The trim removed 5 bases at V and 5 bases at J, leaving 3 bases unmatched. CDR3 size: 14 residues. CDR1 SEHNR and CDR2 FQNEAQ come from the germline V gene (reference sequence).

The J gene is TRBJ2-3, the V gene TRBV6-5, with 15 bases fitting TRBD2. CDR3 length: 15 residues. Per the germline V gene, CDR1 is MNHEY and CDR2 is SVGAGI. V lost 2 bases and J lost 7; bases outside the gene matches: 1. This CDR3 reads CASSYGLAGGHTQYF. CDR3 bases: TGTGCCAGCAGTTACGGACTAGCGGGAGGGCATACGCAGTATTTT.

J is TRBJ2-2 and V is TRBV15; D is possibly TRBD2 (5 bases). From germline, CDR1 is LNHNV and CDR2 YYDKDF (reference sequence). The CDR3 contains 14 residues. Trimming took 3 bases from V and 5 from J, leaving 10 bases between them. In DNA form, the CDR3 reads TGTGCCACCAGCAGCACGGGGAAGACCGGGGAGCTGTTTTTT. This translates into CATSSTGKTGELFF.

CDR3 DNA: TGTGCCACCAGCAGAGACGAGGGCAGGTCGTACAATGAGCAGTTCTTC. It yields the protein CATSRDEGRSYNEQFF. The chain employs TRBV15 and TRBJ2-1; tentatively, D is TRBD2 (5 bases). Trimming took 0 bases from V and 4 from J, leaving 13 bases between them. This CDR3 spans 16 amino acids. Germline V lookup: CDR1 LNHNV, CDR2 YYDKDF (reference sequence).